This T cell receptor beta chain came from a study of shared clonotypes between healthy human individuals. Study background: Per-donor plates numbered three CD4 naive, three CD4 memory, two CD8 naive and one CD8 memory.

A remark on this clone: Other nucleotide sequences in the sample specify the same CDR3.

V was pared by 3 bases and J by 4 bases, with 3 bases of the junction left unmatched. From germline, CDR1 is SGHNT and CDR2 YENEEA. The CDR3 consists of 15 residues. Sequencing was performed with immunoSEQ multiplex PCR; in TCRdb, only in-frame clones are kept and a portion is missing. The sample includes about 980,000 clones, approximately 80% of them seen just once. The chain combines TRBV11-3 with TRBJ2-1; TRBD2 agrees at 10 bases. The receptor comes from a man aged 18 to 29 in good health. The specimen sequenced was memory CD4+ T cells sorted from blood. The subset here: CD45RA-negative fraction. The CDR3 reads CASSLGAGGYNEQFF. CDR3 DNA sequence: TGTGCCAGCAGCTTGGGAGCGGGAGGGTACAATGAGCAGTTCTTC.